Below, one T cell receptor beta chain is given with its context. This clonotype has only a few counts. The clone's antigen remains unknown. Base qualities are not provided; no much larger clone lies one nucleotide away. This sample was included in a study of blood T cells in healthy people across ages (dated by TCRdb to 2014 to 2015). Regarding the complete study: Template switching captured roughly one uniquely barcoded TCR beta cDNA molecule per two T cells in model experiments. Two additional independent replicas of 1 million unique cDNA reads from the same blood draw were analyzed for two donors (one aged 18 to 30 and one aged 80 or older). The donors were divided into four age groups: young (average around 17 years), middle-aged (approximately 39), aged (around 59) and long-lived (more than 75). To track age-related changes in TCR beta repertoire diversity, the study relied on deep sequencing normalized with unique cDNA molecular identifiers.

Systemically healthy Caucasian individuals from Russia, 35 to 50 in total and aged about 6 to 95 years, were included as donors. Approximately 11 milliliters of peripheral blood were drawn from each donor into EDTA-treated Vacutainer tubes. Ficoll-Paque density-gradient centrifugation was used to isolate PBMCs, with at least 6.5 million per sample. Total RNA, at least 5 micrograms per sample, was extracted from PBMCs with Trizol reagent. For every donor, flow cytometry on a PBMC aliquot measured the percentage of naive CD45RAhigh/CD27high T cells. Library preparation used 5' RACE. The instrument was an Illumina HiSeq 2500. A second 7 to 11 cycle PCR used a sample-barcoded 5' primer and a J-beta primer mix. A unique molecular identifier was introduced onto each TCR beta cDNA molecule by a template-switch 5' adaptor carrying 12 random nucleotides. At least 2.5 million CDR3-containing paired-end reads were obtained from each sample. All of the RNA was converted into first-strand cDNA using the Mint cDNA synthesis kit, with a TRBC-specific oligonucleotide serving as the primer. All cDNA was treated with uracil-DNA glycosylase and then went through a first 18-cycle PCR with the universal primers M1SS and BC2_uni_R. In the original analysis: Normalization of each sample was performed by random selection of 1 million high-quality reads, each carrying a distinct molecular identifier. Instead of being binned into consensus sequences, reads that shared molecular identifiers were thrown out. CDR3 identification, clonotype clustering and error correction used MiTCR with a Q25 quality threshold and the strictest error-elimination algorithm. A nonparametric unseen species model with Euler transformation was used to estimate lower-bound total TCR beta diversity. TCRdb reran the public reads through fastp at Q25 and MiXCR, keeping productive beta chains. Each CDR3 protein appears once, grouped with its most common genes and DNA. The V and J calls were determined by TCRdb, not by the authors. The sample table records 1 million or so distinct CDR3 sequences; under 30% of these occur just once. The ten largest clones add up to 0.65% to 0.75% of the sample.

The investigation overall reported the following: As age increased, observed TCR beta diversity per million T cells dropped in a roughly linear way, and a significant reduction was already evident by age roughly 40. Because donor CMV infection status was unknown, age-related changes in expanded clonotypes were potentially confounded. Estimates of total diversity from one million sequenced T cells were regarded as lower bounds and underestimates. Compared with the aged group, more naive CD4+ T cells, fewer expanded clones and increased TCR diversity were shown by the long-lived group, suggesting age selection. Since profiling was done on bulk unsorted PBMCs, naive and antigen-experienced compartments could not be conclusively compared. There was a strong correlation between observed TCR beta diversity and the percentage of naive T cells measured by flow cytometry.

The V end loses 5 bases and the J end loses 8 bases, and a stretch of 6 bases separates them. Its CDR3 holds 11 amino acids, cysteine through phenylalanine. Only the CDR3 part of the read is kept: 33 bases, read in frame from the first base. This sample was also put to use in a study of T cells of mothers and their children. As noted in the second study: Nine systemically healthy Caucasian individuals served as donors, namely three mothers together with their six children. cDNA synthesis used all of the extracted RNA, with 1.5 ug of RNA in each 15 ul reaction. In the second PCR, the M1S primer introduced both the sample barcodes and 2-4 random nucleotides. More than 8 million TCR beta CDR3 reads were obtained from each mother, and approximately 3 million reads were obtained from each child. In both related and unrelated pairs, thymic selection shapes the output of TCR recombination in a similar way, with inherited differences having only a minor effect. Normalized repertoire overlap in related mother-child pairs was always slightly higher than in unrelated mother-child pairs, but the difference was never significant. No persistent microchimeric T cell clones were detected, at a sensitivity of approximately 100 clones per million clonotypes. To look for features that set related mother-child pairs apart from unrelated individuals, the researchers ran deep NGS to compare the TCR beta repertoires of mothers and children. On average, the children were approximately 11 +/- 4 years old, while the mothers were approximately 40 +/- 4 years old. After adapter ligation with NEBNext reagents, the libraries were sequenced on Illumina HiSeq 2000 with 100+100 nt paired-end reads. To prevent cross-contamination, the mother and child libraries were prepared one month apart and sequenced in separate runs. Between roughly 450,000 and 2,000,000 distinct TCR beta clonotypes were identified per donor. Naive TCR beta clonotypes were estimated from low-frequency clonotypes matched to each donor's FACS-determined naive share, without sorting.

Sequencing input: blood. The sequence links TRBV12-3 or TRBV12-4 to TRBJ2-2; the D gene cannot be resolved reliably. This TCR was recovered from a girl aged 2 to 10 in good health. The CDR3 in this case is CASSQSGELFF. The bases are TGTGCCAGCAGTCAGTCTGGGGAGCTGTTTTTT.